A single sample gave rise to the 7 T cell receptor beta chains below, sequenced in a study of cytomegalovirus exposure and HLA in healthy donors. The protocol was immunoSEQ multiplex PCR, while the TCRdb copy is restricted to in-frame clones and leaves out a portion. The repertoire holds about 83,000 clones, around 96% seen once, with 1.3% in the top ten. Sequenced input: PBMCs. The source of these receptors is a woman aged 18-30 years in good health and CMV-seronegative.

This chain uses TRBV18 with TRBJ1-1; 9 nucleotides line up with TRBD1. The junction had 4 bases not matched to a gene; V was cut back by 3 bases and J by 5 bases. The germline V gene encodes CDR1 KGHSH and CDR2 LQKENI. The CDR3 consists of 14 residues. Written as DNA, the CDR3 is TGTGCCAGCTCACCGGACAGGGGTGAGACTGAAGCTTTCTTT. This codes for CASSPDRGETEAFF.

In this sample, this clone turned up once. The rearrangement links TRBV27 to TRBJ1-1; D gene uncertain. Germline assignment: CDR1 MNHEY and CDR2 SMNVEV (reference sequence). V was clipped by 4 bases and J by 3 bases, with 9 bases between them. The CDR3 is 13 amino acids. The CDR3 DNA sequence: TGTGCCAGCAGTTGGGCTGGATACACTGAAGCTTTCTTT. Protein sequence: CASSWAGYTEAFF.

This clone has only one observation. CDR3 nucleotide sequence: TGTGCCAGCTCACCCCCAGTGAACACTGAAGCTTTCTTT. Protein sequence: CASSPPVNTEAFF. V is TRBV18 and J is TRBJ1-1, with no clear D. The germline V gene encodes CDR1 KGHSH and CDR2 LQKENI. The length of the CDR3 is 13 residues. V was shortened by 3 bases and J by 0 bases, with 5 bases between the two germline ends.

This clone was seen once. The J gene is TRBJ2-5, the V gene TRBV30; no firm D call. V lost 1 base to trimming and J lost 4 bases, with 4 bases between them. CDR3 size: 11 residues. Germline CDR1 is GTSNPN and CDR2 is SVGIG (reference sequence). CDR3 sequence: CAWSAGETQYF. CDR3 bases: TGTGCCTGGAGTGCGGGAGAGACCCAGTACTTC. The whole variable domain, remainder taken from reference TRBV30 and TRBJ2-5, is SQTIHQWPATLVQPVGSPLSLECTVEGTSNPNLYWYRQAAGRGLQLLFYSVGIGQISSEVPQNLSASRPQDRQFILSSKKLLLSDSGFYLCAWSAGETQYFGPGTRLLVL.

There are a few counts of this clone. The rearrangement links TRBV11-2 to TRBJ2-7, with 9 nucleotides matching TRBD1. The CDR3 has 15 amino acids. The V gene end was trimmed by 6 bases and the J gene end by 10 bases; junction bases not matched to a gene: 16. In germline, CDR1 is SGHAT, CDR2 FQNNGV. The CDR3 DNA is TGTGCCAGCAGAGGTGGGGGACAGGGCCCCCGTATTCAGTACTTC. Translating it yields CASRGGGQGPRIQYF. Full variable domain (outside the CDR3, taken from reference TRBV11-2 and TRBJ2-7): EAGVAQSPRYKIIEKRQSVAFWCNPISGHATLYWYQQILGQGPKLLIQFQNNGVVDDSQLPKDRFSAERLKGVDSTLKIQPAKLEDSAVYLCASRGGGQGPRIQYFGPGTRLTVT.

In DNA, the CDR3 is TGTGCCAGTAACACTGGGGACAATGAAGCTTTCTTT. This sequence encodes CASNTGDNEAFF. This sequence joins TRBV19 and TRBJ1-1; a weak D match, TRBD1 (6 bases). Trimming stripped 7 bases from V and 7 bases from J, with 13 bases between. The germline CDR1 and CDR2 sequences are LNHDA and SQIVND (reference sequence). This CDR3 spans 12 amino acids.

The chain's CDR3 is CASSFQFIRPEAFF. CDR3 DNA sequence: TGTGCCAGCAGCTTCCAGTTCATCCGTCCGGAAGCTTTCTTT. This sequence joins TRBV13 and TRBJ1-1; D is uncertain. Trimming left V 3 bases short and J 8 bases short, with 16 bases between. The CDR3 has 14 amino acids. Germline V gives CDR1 PRHDT, CDR2 FYEKMQ (reference sequence).